The next 14 T cell receptor beta chains were all read from a single sample in a study of T cells in Graves' hyperthyroidism and ophthalmopathy. RNA transcripts yielded amplified TCR beta CDR3 regions. The TCR CDR3 was amplified in a first-round RT-PCR using the HTBI primer set. One entry per CDR3 protein, called by TCRdb with MiXCR from the multiplex PCR reads. The repertoire consists of just over 550,000 distinct CDR3 sequences, with around 45% occurring once and the leading ten covering 8.2%. The source material was peripheral blood or thyroid tissue (not recorded which). Every receptor here comes from a woman aged 18-35 years with Graves' hyperthyroidism.

This rearrangement joins TRBV10-2 to TRBJ2-7, with 9 bases identical to TRBD2. This CDR3 comprises 16 residues. Trimming at V came to 10 bases and at J to 0 bases, leaving 13 bases not matched to a gene. The V gene's germline CDR1 is WSHSY and CDR2 SAAADI. DNA for the CDR3: TGCGCCACTCTAGCGCCTCGGACTAGCGTCTCCTACGAGCAGTACTTC. Residues: CATLAPRTSVSYEQYF.

This chain links TRBV2 with TRBJ1-6, with D possibly being TRBD1 (6 bases). The CDR3 totals 14 residues. The ends were cut back, 9 bases at V and 8 bases at J, with 17 bases in the middle. Germline V gives CDR1 SNHLY, CDR2 FYNNEI. In nucleotides, the CDR3 is TGTGCCAGTTCCACGGACAGTCTTTATTCACCCCTCCACTTT. Protein product: CASSTDSLYSPLHF.

This clonotype has at least ten counts. The J gene is TRBJ1-1, the V gene TRBV7-2, with D possibly being TRBD1 (5 bases). This CDR3 has 14 amino acids. Germline CDR1 reads SGHTA; CDR2 reads FQGNSA. The germline V and J ends were trimmed by 3 bases and 3 bases, with 11 bases remaining between them. The CDR3 sequence is CASSLEWGDTEAFF. CDR3 DNA: TGTGCCAGCAGCTTGGAGTGGGGCGACACTGAAGCTTTCTTT.

The genes are TRBV6-6 and TRBJ2-2; 7 nucleotides line up with TRBD1. J lost 2 bases, V lost 11 bases, and 5 bases had no gene match. Germline lookup yields CDR1 MNHNY and CDR2 SVGAGI (reference sequence). The CDR3 sequence is 13 residues long. CDR3 protein: CAFRDRNTGELFF. CDR3 coding DNA: TGTGCCTTCCGGGACAGAAACACCGGGGAGCTGTTTTTT.

There are a few counts of this clonotype. This chain connects TRBV7-9 to TRBJ2-7; D might be TRBD2 (7 bases). V lost 5 bases and J lost 0, with 14 bases in between. This CDR3 comprises 15 residues. Germline V gene sequence: CDR1 SEHNR, CDR2 FQNEAQ (reference sequence). In DNA, the CDR3 is TGTGCCAGCAGCCCCGGGGGAGGGGGCTCCTACGAGCAGTACTTC. It yields the protein CASSPGGGGSYEQYF.

This clonotype was seen repeatedly, ten times or more. One junction end disagrees with the germline gene, perhaps due to a read error. V and J are TRBV7-9 and TRBJ1-4; 7 bases match TRBD1. Per germline, CDR1 SEHNR and CDR2 FQNEAQ (reference sequence). CDR3 length equals 11 residues. The CDR3 is CASSLGQGRSF. Here the CDR3 DNA reads TGTGCCAGCAGCTTAGGACAGGGACGAAGTTTT.

This clonotype appeared a few times. The chain is built from TRBV19 and TRBJ2-6; the D gene could be TRBD1 or TRBD2 (5 bases each). The CDR3 is 16 residues long. Per the germline V gene, CDR1 is LNHDA and CDR2 is SQIVND (reference sequence). Trimming removed 2 bases from V and 0 bases from J, with 8 bases in between. The CDR3 sequence is CASSIRDGSGANVLTF. The CDR3 nucleotides read TGTGCCAGTAGTATAAGGGACGGCTCTGGGGCCAACGTCCTGACTTTC.

For this clonotype: Sequence at one end of the junction differs from germline and may be a read error. The J gene is TRBJ1-1, the V gene TRBV24-1; TRBD1 is a possible D gene (5 bases). There are 14 residues in the CDR3. Germline CDR1 is KGHDR and CDR2 is SFDVKD. The CDR3 here is CASSLYGGNTEAFF. The CDR3 nucleotides are TGTGCCAGCAGTTTATATGGGGGGAACACTGAAGCTTTCTTT.

The table lists this clonotype with a few counts. The CDR3 is CASSALEGNTEAFF. As DNA, the CDR3 is TGCGCCAGCAGTGCTCTCGAGGGGAACACTGAAGCTTTCTTT. The chain couples TRBV5-1 to TRBJ1-1, with D hard to call. CDR1 SGHRS and CDR2 YFSETQ come from the germline V gene. This CDR3 is 14 amino acids long. Trimming shortened V by 5 bases and J by 1 base, and 12 bases separated the two germline ends.

Only a few counts were recorded for this clonotype. This chain joins TRBV19 and TRBJ1-2; D ambiguous. Trimming cost V 3 bases and J 2 bases, with 10 bases left between them. The germline V gene has CDR1 LNHDA and CDR2 SQIVND (reference sequence). CDR3 length equals 14 residues. Here the CDR3 DNA reads TGTGCCAGTAGTATCTGGGAATCGAACTATGGCTACACCTTC. Its translation: CASSIWESNYGYTF.

This chain uses TRBV20-1 with TRBJ1-2; D may be TRBD1 (5 bases). Germline-derived CDR1 and CDR2 are DFQATT and SNEGSKA (reference sequence). The CDR3 is 11 residues long. The CDR3 coding sequence is TGCAGCGAGACAGTGTACTATGGCTACACCTTC. Its translation is CSETVYYGYTF.

About this clonotype: A read error may account for a junction end that differs from germline. V usage is TRBV2 and J usage is TRBJ1-2; 8 bases align to TRBD1. The V gene's germline CDR1 is SNHLY and CDR2 FYNNEI. This CDR3 has 12 amino acids. DNA for the CDR3: TGTGCCAGCAGATACCGGACAGGGTGGGTTCCATTC. Residues: CASRYRTGWVPF. The full variable domain, with the rest looked up from reference TRBV2 and TRBJ1-2, is EPEVTQTPSHQVTQMGQEVILRCVPISNHLYFYWYRQILGQKVEFLVSFYNNEISEKSEIFDDQFSVERPDGSNFTLKIRSTKLEDSAMYFCASRYRTGWVPFGSGTRLTVV.

This chain connects TRBV9 to TRBJ2-5; tentatively, D is TRBD2 (5 bases). The CDR3 covers 15 residues. Trimming stripped 3 bases from V and 2 bases from J, with 14 bases between. Germline lookup yields CDR1 SGDLS and CDR2 YYNGEE. The CDR3 reads CASSAGEREQETQYF. CDR3 DNA sequence: TGTGCCAGCAGCGCCGGGGAAAGGGAGCAAGAGACCCAGTACTTC.

The chain couples TRBV5-1 to TRBJ2-7; 11 bases agree with TRBD2. V lost 1 base and J lost 7; bases outside the gene matches: 16. Per the germline V gene, CDR1 is SGHRS and CDR2 is YFSETQ. The CDR3 loop spans 18 amino acids. The CDR3 coding sequence is TGCGCCAGCAGCTTGTTTACGACTAGCGGGACGGTGTGGAGTGAGCAGTACTTC. Translating gives CASSLFTTSGTVWSEQYF.